This is a list of T cell receptor beta chains from one sample in a study of blood T cell repertoires in COVID-19. The method was immunoSEQ multiplex PCR; TCRdb's version includes in-frame clones alone and lacks a portion of them. The repertoire holds over 150,000 clones, 88% seen once, with 2% to 2.5% in the top ten. Input material: peripheral blood. Receptor source: a middle-aged man who had recovered from COVID-19. Each CDR3 is given with its conserved first and last residue. The D gene is left open where the match is weak. Not every row has a clone size; where given, it reads once, few, many or a size class.

d_gene: -; j_gene: TRBJ2-2; abundance: -; v_gene: TRBV28; CDR3nt: TGTGCCAGCAGTTTACCCTCGAACACCGGGGAGCTGTTTTTT; CDR3aa: CASSLPSNTGELFF
d_gene: -; j_gene: TRBJ2-3; abundance: -; v_gene: TRBV9; CDR3nt: TGTGCCAGCAGCGGCCTCTCTACGCGCACAGATACGCAGTATTTT; CDR3aa: CASSGLSTRTDTQYF
d_gene: -; j_gene: TRBJ2-7; abundance: -; v_gene: TRBV21-1; CDR3nt: TGTGCCAGCAGCCGGGGCGGGGCTGACTACGAGCAGTACTTC; CDR3aa: CASSRGGADYEQYF
d_gene: TRBD2; j_gene: TRBJ2-7; abundance: once; v_gene: TRBV5-1; CDR3nt: TGCGCCAGCAGCTTAGCGGGGGGGCCCTACGAGCAGTACTTC; CDR3aa: CASSLAGGPYEQYF
d_gene: TRBD1; j_gene: TRBJ2-3; abundance: -; v_gene: TRBV7-2; CDR3nt: TGTGCCAGCAGCGGGACAGGGTCCCCAGATACGCAGTATTTT; CDR3aa: CASSGTGSPDTQYF
d_gene: -; j_gene: TRBJ1-2; abundance: -; v_gene: TRBV2; CDR3nt: TGTGCCAGCAGTGAAGCGCAGGGGCGCATCTATGGCTACACCTTC; CDR3aa: CASSEAQGRIYGYTF
d_gene: TRBD2; j_gene: TRBJ2-3; abundance: -; v_gene: TRBV14; CDR3nt: TGTGCCAGCAGCCCACGGACTAGCGGGAGTGAACGGGATACGCAGTATTTT; CDR3aa: CASSPRTSGSERDTQYF
d_gene: TRBD1; j_gene: TRBJ2-1; abundance: -; v_gene: TRBV29-1; CDR3nt: TGCAGCGCTGAGGGACAGGGGGCTTTCGGTGAGCAGTTCTTC; CDR3aa: CSAEGQGAFGEQFF
d_gene: TRBD2; j_gene: TRBJ2-7; abundance: -; v_gene: TRBV28; CDR3nt: TGTGCCAGCGGCGGGAGTCGGTACGAGCAGTACTTC; CDR3aa: CASGGSRYEQYF
d_gene: -; j_gene: TRBJ1-6; abundance: -; v_gene: TRBV6-5; CDR3nt: TGTGCCAGCAGTTCGGGGGGGGGAGCGTATAATTCACCCCTCCACTTT; CDR3aa: CASSSGGGAYNSPLHF
d_gene: -; j_gene: TRBJ2-7; abundance: once; v_gene: TRBV6-2/TRBV6-3; CDR3nt: TGTGCCAGCACCCCAGCAGGGACATACGAGCAGTACTTC; CDR3aa: CASTPAGTYEQYF
d_gene: TRBD2; j_gene: TRBJ2-4; abundance: -; v_gene: TRBV27; CDR3nt: TGTGCCAGCAGTTTATCGGGGGGGATAGCCAAAAACATTCAGTACTTC; CDR3aa: CASSLSGGIAKNIQYF
d_gene: -; j_gene: TRBJ1-5; abundance: -; v_gene: TRBV19; CDR3nt: TGTGCCAGTAGTATAAGTTGGGGGCCGAATCAGCCCCAGCATTTT; CDR3aa: CASSISWGPNQPQHF
d_gene: -; j_gene: TRBJ2-1; abundance: -; v_gene: TRBV21-1; CDR3nt: TGTGCCAGCAGCAACAAACAGGGGTCGACCGATGAGCAGTTCTTC; CDR3aa: CASSNKQGSTDEQFF
d_gene: TRBD2; j_gene: TRBJ2-5; abundance: -; v_gene: TRBV19; CDR3nt: TGTGCCAGTAGGCCATGGGGGGGAGCAGAGACCCAGTACTTC; CDR3aa: CASRPWGGAETQYF
d_gene: -; j_gene: TRBJ1-1; abundance: -; v_gene: TRBV9; CDR3nt: TGTGCCAGCAGCCTTAGTATAACTCCGGAAGCTTTCTTT; CDR3aa: CASSLSITPEAFF
d_gene: TRBD2; j_gene: TRBJ2-7; abundance: -; v_gene: TRBV7-2; CDR3nt: TGTGCCAGCAGCTCTTATAGCGGGCCCTACGAGCAGTACTTC; CDR3aa: CASSSYSGPYEQYF
d_gene: -; j_gene: TRBJ1-1; abundance: -; v_gene: TRBV21-1; CDR3nt: TGTGCCAGCAGCGAAACAGGGGGTTCGACGAGGAACACTGAAGCTTTCTTT; CDR3aa: CASSETGGSTRNTEAFF
d_gene: TRBD2; j_gene: TRBJ2-3; abundance: -; v_gene: TRBV9; CDR3nt: TGTGCCAGCAGCGTAGCGGGAGGGCCGGATACGCAGTATTTT; CDR3aa: CASSVAGGPDTQYF
d_gene: TRBD1; j_gene: TRBJ2-3; abundance: -; v_gene: TRBV28; CDR3nt: TGTGCCAGCAGCCCAGGGGGCGCCGCAGATACGCAGTATTTT; CDR3aa: CASSPGGAADTQYF
d_gene: TRBD2; j_gene: TRBJ2-7; abundance: -; v_gene: TRBV29-1; CDR3nt: TGCAGCGTTTCCGGGGGGATCTCCTACGAGCAGTACTTC; CDR3aa: CSVSGGISYEQYF
d_gene: TRBD1; j_gene: TRBJ1-2; abundance: -; v_gene: TRBV5-1; CDR3nt: TGCGCCAGCAGCCCGAAGGACAGGTCATATGGCTACACCTTC; CDR3aa: CASSPKDRSYGYTF
d_gene: -; j_gene: TRBJ2-1; abundance: -; v_gene: TRBV4-3; CDR3nt: TGCGCCAGCAGCCAAGAGATATTTAGCTCCTACAATGAGCAGTTCTTC; CDR3aa: CASSQEIFSSYNEQFF
d_gene: -; j_gene: TRBJ2-7; abundance: -; v_gene: TRBV11-2; CDR3nt: TGTGCCAGCAGCTTAGGGTTGGCCTTGAACGAGCAGTACTTC; CDR3aa: CASSLGLALNEQYF
d_gene: TRBD2; j_gene: TRBJ2-7; abundance: -; v_gene: TRBV28; CDR3nt: TGTGCCAGCAGTTTGGTAGCGGGCTACGAGCAGTACTTC; CDR3aa: CASSLVAGYEQYF
d_gene: TRBD2; j_gene: TRBJ2-2; abundance: -; v_gene: TRBV6-5; CDR3nt: TGTGCCAGCAGTTCTCAGCGGGGGGTGAATGAAGGGGAGCTGTTTTTT; CDR3aa: CASSSQRGVNEGELFF